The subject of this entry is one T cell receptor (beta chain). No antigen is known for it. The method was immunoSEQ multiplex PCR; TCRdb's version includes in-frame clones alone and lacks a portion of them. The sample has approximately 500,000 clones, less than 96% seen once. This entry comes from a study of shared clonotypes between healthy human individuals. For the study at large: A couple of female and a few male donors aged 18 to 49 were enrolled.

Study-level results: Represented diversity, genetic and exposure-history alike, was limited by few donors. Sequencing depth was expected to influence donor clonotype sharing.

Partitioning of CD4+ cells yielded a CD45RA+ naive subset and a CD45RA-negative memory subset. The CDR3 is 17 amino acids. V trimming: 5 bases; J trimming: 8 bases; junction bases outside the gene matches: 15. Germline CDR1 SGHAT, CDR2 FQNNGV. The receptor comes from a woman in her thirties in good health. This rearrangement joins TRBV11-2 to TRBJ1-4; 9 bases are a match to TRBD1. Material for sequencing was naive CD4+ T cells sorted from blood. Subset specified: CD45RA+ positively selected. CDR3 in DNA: TGTGCCAGCAGCACGACGGCGGGGGGACAGGGAGGCGAAAAACTGTTTTTT. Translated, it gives CASSTTAGGQGGEKLFF.